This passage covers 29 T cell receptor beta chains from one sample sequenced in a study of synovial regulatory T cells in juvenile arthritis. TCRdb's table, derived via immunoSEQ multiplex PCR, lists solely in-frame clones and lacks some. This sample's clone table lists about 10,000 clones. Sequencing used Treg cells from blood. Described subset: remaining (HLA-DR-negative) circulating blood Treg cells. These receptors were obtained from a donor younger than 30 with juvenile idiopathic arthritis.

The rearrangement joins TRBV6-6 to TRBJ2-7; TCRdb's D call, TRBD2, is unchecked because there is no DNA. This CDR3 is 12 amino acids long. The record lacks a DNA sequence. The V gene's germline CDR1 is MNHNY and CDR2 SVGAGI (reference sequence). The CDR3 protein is CASSYVRDEQYF.

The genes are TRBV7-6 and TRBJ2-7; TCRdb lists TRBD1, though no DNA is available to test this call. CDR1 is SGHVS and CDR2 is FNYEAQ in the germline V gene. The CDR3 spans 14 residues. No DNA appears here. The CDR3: CASSAQGSSYEQYF.

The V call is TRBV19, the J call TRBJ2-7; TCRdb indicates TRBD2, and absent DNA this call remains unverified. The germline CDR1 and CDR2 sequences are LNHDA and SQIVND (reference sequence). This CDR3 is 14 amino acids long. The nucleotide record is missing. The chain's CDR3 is CASRWPGLSYEQYF.

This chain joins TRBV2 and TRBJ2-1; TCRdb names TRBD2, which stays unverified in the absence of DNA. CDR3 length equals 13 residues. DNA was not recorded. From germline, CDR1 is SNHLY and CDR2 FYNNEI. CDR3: CAIYRGGENEQFF.

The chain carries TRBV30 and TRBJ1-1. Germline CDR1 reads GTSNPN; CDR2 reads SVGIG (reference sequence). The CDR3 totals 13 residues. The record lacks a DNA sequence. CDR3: CAWKAGPNTEAFF.

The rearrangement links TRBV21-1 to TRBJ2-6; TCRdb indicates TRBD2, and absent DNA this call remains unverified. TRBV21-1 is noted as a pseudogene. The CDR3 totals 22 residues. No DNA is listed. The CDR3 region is CASSKLGSGQTSQNSGANVLTF.

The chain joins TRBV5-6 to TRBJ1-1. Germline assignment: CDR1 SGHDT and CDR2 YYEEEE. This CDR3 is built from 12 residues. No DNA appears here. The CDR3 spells CASSLRYTEAFF.

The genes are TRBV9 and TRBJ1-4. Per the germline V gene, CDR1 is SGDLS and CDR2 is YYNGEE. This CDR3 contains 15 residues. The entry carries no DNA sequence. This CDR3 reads CASSVGAQRYEKLFF.

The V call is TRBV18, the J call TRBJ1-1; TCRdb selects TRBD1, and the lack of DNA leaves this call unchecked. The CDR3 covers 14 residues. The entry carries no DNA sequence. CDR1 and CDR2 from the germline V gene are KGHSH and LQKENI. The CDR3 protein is CASSTLHTNTEAFF.

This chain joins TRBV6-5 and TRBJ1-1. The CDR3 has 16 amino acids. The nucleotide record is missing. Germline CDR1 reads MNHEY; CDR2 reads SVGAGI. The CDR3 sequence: CASSLSPGSTNTEAFF.

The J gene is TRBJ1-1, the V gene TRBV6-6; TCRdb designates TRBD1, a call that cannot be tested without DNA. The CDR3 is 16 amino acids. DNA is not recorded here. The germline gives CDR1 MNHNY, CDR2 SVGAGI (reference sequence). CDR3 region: CASSYPGTGWTTEAFF.

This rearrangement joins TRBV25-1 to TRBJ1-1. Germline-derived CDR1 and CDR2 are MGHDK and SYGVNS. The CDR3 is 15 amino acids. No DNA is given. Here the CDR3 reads CASSELGTLNTEAFF.

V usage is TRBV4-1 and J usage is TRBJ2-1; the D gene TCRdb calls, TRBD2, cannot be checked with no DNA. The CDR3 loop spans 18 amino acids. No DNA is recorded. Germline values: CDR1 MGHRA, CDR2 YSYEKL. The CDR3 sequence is CASSQDLLAGFGYNEQFF.

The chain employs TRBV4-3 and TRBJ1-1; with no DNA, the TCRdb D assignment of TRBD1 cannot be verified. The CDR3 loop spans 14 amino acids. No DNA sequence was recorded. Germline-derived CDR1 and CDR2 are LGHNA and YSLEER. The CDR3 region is CASSHLQGRAEAFF.

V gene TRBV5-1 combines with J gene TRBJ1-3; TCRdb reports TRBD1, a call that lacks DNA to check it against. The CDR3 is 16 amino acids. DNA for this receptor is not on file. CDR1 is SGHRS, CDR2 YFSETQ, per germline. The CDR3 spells CASSIADSTTGNTIYF.

The CDR3: CASSLGGSYEQYF. This chain connects TRBV4-3 to TRBJ2-7; without DNA, the TCRdb call of TRBD2 cannot be checked. The CDR3 has 13 residues. No DNA is recorded. The germline gives CDR1 LGHNA, CDR2 YSLEER.

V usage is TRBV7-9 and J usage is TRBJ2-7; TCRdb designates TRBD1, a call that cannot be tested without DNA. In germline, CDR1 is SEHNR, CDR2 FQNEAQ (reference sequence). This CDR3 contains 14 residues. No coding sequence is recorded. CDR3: CASSSGMTGYEQYF.

CDR3 in amino acids: CASSSMSTGELFF. The chain employs TRBV7-6 and TRBJ2-2; TCRdb gives TRBD2 as the D gene, but with no DNA this cannot be confirmed. CDR1 is SGHVS, CDR2 FNYEAQ, per germline. CDR3 size: 13 residues. DNA was not recorded.

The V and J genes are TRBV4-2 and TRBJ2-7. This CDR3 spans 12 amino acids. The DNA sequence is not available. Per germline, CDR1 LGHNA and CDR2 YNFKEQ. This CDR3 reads CASSQDWDEQYF.

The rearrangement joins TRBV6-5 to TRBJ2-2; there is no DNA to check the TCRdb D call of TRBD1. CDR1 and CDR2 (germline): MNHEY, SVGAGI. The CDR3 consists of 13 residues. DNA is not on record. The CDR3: CASSYLDSGELFF.

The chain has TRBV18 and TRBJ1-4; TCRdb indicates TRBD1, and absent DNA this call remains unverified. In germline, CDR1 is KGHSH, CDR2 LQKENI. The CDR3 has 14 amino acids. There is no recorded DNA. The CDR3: CASSEGALGEKLFF. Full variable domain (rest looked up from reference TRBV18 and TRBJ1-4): NAGVMQNPRHLVRRRGQEARLRCSPMKGHSHVYWYRQLPEEGLKFMVYLQKENIIDESGMPKERFSAEFPKEGPSILRIQQVVRGDSAAYFCASSEGALGEKLFFGSGTQLSVL.

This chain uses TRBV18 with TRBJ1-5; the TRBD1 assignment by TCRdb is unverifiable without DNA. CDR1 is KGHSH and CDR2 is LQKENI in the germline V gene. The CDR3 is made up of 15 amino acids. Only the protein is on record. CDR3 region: CASSQRRTGDQPQHF.

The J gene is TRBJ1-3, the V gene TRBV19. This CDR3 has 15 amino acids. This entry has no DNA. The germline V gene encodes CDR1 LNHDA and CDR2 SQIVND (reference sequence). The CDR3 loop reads CASSIGVSSGNTIYF.

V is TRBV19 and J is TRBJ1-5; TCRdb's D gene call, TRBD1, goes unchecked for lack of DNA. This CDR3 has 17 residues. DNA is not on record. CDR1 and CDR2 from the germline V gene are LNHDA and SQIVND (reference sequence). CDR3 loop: CASSPFLQGSRNQPQHF.

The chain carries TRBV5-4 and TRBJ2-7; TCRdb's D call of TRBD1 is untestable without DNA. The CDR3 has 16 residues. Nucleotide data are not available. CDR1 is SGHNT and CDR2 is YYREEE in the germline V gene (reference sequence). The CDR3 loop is CASSLGQSGSYYEQYF.

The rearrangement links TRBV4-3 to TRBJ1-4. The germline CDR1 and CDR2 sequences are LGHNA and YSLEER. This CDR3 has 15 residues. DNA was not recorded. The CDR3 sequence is CASSQDSGTNEKLFF.

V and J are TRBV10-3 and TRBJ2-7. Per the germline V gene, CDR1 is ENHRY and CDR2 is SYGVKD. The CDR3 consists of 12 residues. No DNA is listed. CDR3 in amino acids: CAISERVNEQYF.

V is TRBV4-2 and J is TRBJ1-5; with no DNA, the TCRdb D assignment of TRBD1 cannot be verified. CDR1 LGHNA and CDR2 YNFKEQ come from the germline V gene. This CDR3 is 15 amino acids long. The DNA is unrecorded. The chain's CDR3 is CASSLTWTGNQPQHF.

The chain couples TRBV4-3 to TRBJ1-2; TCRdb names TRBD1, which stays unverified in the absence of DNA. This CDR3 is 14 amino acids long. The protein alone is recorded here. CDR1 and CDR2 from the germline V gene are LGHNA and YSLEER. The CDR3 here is CASSPRGGNYGYTF.